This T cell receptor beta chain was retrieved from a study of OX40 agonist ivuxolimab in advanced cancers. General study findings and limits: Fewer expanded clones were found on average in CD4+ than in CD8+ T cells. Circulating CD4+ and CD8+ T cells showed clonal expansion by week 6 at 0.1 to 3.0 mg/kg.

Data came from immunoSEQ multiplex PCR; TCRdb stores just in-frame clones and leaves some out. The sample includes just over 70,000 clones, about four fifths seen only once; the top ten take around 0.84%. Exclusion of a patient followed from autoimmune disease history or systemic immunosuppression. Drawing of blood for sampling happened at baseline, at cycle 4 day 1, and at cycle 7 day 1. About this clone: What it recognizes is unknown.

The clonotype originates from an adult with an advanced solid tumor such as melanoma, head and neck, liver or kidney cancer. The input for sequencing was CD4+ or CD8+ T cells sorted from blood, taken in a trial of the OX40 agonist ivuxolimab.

CDR3 region: CASSETGLRNEKLFF. In DNA, the CDR3 is TGTGCCAGCTCCGAAACAGGGCTTAGGAATGAAAAACTGTTTTTT. The chain is built from TRBV18 and TRBJ1-4; weak D call: TRBD1 (6 bases). The germline V and J ends were trimmed by 6 bases and 5 bases, with 16 bases remaining between them. Germline CDR1 KGHSH, CDR2 LQKENI. CDR3 length equals 15 residues.